This record looks at one T cell receptor beta chain sequence and its context. This clonotype has more than one count but fewer than ten. It has no known antigen specificity. No base-level quality is on record; no much larger clone is a single base apart. The data stem from a study of T-cell memory formation after mild COVID-19 (dated by TCRdb to the early 2020s). Concerning the study at large: TCR sequence clusters from the two donors were largely donor specific. In two donors, T-cell clones that expanded and contracted after mild COVID-19 were followed by sequencing TCRalpha and TCRbeta repertoires longitudinally. Two young, previously healthy adult volunteers, one female and one male, were included in the cohort.

Ficoll-Paque density gradient centrifugation was used to isolate PBMCs. Sequencing took place on an Illumina NovaSeq 6000. Using 5'RACE with constant-segment primers, TCRalpha and TCRbeta cDNA libraries were constructed, with sample barcodes and unique molecular identifiers added in the process. Trizol reagent was used to extract RNA from every sample. The libraries were amplified in two PCR steps, and the second step added a second sample barcode and Illumina TruSeq adapters. Libraries were sequenced on an Illumina NovaSeq with 2 x 150 bp paired-end reads. Per the source publication's procedure: With migec v1.2.7, reads were demultiplexed and then collapsed into UMI-guided consensus sequences. Using mixcr v2.1.11, UMI consensuses were aligned to TRA and TRB V and J templates and then assembled into clonotypes. Expanded or contracted clonotypes were those called significant by both edgeR and NoisET, with noise models trained on biological replicates. edgeR calls used a false discovery rate-adjusted p below 0.01 and a log2 fold-change threshold of 1. PCA with hierarchical clustering of max-normalized trajectories of the 1000 most abundant clonotypes was used as exploratory dynamics analysis. Separately sequenced CD4+ and CD8+ repertoires were used to assign the CD4 or CD8 phenotype of responding clones. TCRdb trimmed the raw reads at Q25, called clones with MiXCR and kept productive beta chains. Identical CDR3 protein sequences are pooled into one entry, listed with their most common genes and DNA. V and J calls and clone size were set by TCRdb, not the authors. This sample is represented by roughly 110,000 distinct CDR3 sequences; around 12% of them were singletons. Of the sample, more than 25% falls within the top ten clones.

Study-wide conclusions, independent of this receptor: Contracting CD4+ clones were found mainly in CM and EM memory subsets, while CD8+ clones were enriched in EMRA. From day 15 to 85, contracting clones showed balanced CD4/CD8 phenotypes, whereas a second wave of clones that expanded from day 15 to 37 leaned towards CD4+. The study covered only a couple of mild cases, and larger cohorts including severe cases with pre-infection samples were considered necessary. Some responding clones were detected in pre-infection memory, which suggested that pre-existing cross-reactive memory T cells had joined the SARS-CoV-2 response. SARS-CoV-2 specificity of the second-wave clones peaking on day 37 was not confirmed.

V is pared back by 0 bases and J by 5 bases, with 14 bases lying between the germline termini. Per the germline V gene (reference sequence), GTSNPN is the CDR1 and SVGIG is the CDR2. From its cysteine to its phenylalanine, the CDR3 spans 15 amino acids. The sequence is cut down to CDR3 DNA, 45 bases in frame from base 1. The clonotype was recovered from an adult woman who had mild COVID-19 (a few samples of this study predate the infection). The sample titles of this study are shuffled in the database, so cell type and time point are left out; the donor was told from shared clones. The sequencing input was PBMCs or a T cell subset sorted from them (not recorded which). The V gene is TRBV30 and the J gene is TRBJ1-5; the best D guess is TRBD1, with 5 bases matching. The DNA sequence reads TGTGCCTGGAGTGTATTTTGGGGGTCCGATCAGCCCCAGCATTTT. The encoded protein is CAWSVFWGSDQPQHF.